This T cell receptor beta chain was obtained from a study of blood T cell repertoires in COVID-19. Sequenced by immunoSEQ multiplex PCR; TCRdb stores in-frame clones only, minus some. The table has 200,000 to 250,000 clones, 88% seen once. Germline lookup yields CDR1 SNHLY and CDR2 FYNNEI. Deletions cut 3 bases from V and 4 bases from J, with 13 bases between. The CDR3 is 15 amino acids. This TCR was recovered from a woman aged 25 to 39 who had been exposed to COVID-19. Sequencing was done on a sample of PBMCs or T cells enriched from blood (not recorded which). The J gene is TRBJ1-5, the V gene TRBV2; D not resolved. As DNA, the CDR3 is TGTGCCAGCAGTGACAGCGGATCGAGGAATCAGCCCCAGCATTTT. Its translation: CASSDSGSRNQPQHF.